In its sample, the clone carrying this T cell receptor (beta chain) was seen a few times. These data originate in a study of shared clonotypes between healthy human individuals. Only Caucasian adults living in Nashville, Tennessee made up the donor group. CDR3 length: 12 amino acids. Germline lookup yields CDR1 SGHTA and CDR2 FQGTGA. Trimming removed 2 bases at V and 10 bases at J, with 11 bases between. Unsorted PBMC DNA sequencing spanned ten immunoSEQ deep assay plates. Produced via immunoSEQ multiplex PCR; TCRdb's table is partial and in-frame only. The sample holds 550,000 to 600,000 clones, around three quarters seen once.

This chain links TRBV7-3 with TRBJ1-2, with D perhaps TRBD1 (5 bases). Sequencing was carried out using PBMCs. The clonotype originates from a woman aged 40 to 50 in good health. Some clones in this sample may be carry-over from other donors' samples. Here the CDR3 reads CASSLGTVDYTF. DNA for the CDR3: TGTGCCAGCAGCTTAGGGACCGTTGACTACACCTTC.